This T cell receptor beta chain was profiled in a study of molecular identifiers for immune sequencing clone quantification (dated 2018 in TCRdb). Study-level background: For a replicate experiment, RNA from about 20,000 or 100,000 naive CD8 T cells was divided into five aliquots, of which four were sequenced. This methods study used CD8 T cells to benchmark TCR RNA copy counting and molecular-identifier clustering-based TCR repertoire sequencing (MIDCIRS). The paper's findings and limits, for the study overall: Modeling gave 3 to 3.5 recovered TCR RNA copies per cell versus around 10 by digital PCR, implying approximately 30% capture efficiency. In CMV-specific effector cells, over 99% of molecules were held by clones above 20 RNA copies, whereas under 1% of molecules were held by such clones in naive cells. The naive libraries included spiked-in Jurkat TCR RNA (about 9 copies' worth), and this Jurkat TCR RNA is not part of the donor repertoire. A single cell's worth of spiked-in Jurkat TCR RNA was reported detectable even among 750,000 to 1,000,000 naive CD8 T cells. When barcode sub-clustering was omitted, TCR diversity was inflated by chimeric consensus sequences, with chimeras reaching as high as 47%. Identical TCR molecules sharing a barcode could cause highly expanded clone sizes to be underestimated.

Trimming takes 6 bases from V and 2 bases from J, and the germline ends sit 11 bases apart. CDR1 and CDR2, looked up from the germline V gene, are SGHDN and FVKESK. CDR3 length: 13 amino acids, cysteine to phenylalanine. Just CDR3 DNA is preserved here, 39 bases in frame from base 1. Naive CD8 T cell libraries were made from about 20,000 to 1,000,000 sorted cells using 10%, 30% or 50% of purified RNA. On a BD FACSAria II, naive CD8 T cells were FACS-sorted as CD8+CD4-CCR7+CD45RA+ and collected into RLT Plus buffer. To test detection sensitivity, Jurkat RNA equivalent to more than eight TCR copies was spiked into samples of roughly 17,000-1,000,000 naive CD8 T cells. CD8 T cells were enriched using RosetteSep CD8+ T Cell Enrichment Cocktail and Ficoll-Paque, and the enriched cells then underwent ACK red cell lysis. Preparation of the library involved PCR. Sequencing relied on a NextSeq 500. Bulk TCR libraries were made following a previously described method, with the TCR primers given in Table S5. Purification of total RNA was performed with the Qiagen AllPrep DNA/RNA kit. Before analysis, reads from multiple sequencing runs of the same library were pooled. The study's processing was this. Reads were retained only if the reads had an exact TCR constant sequence, and the retained reads were trimmed to 150 nt and grouped according to their 12-nt molecular barcodes. Reads within each barcode group were sub-clustered using a 15% Levenshtein threshold, and quality-weighted consensus sequences were constructed for each RNA molecule. Non-functional sequences were filtered out, along with any lower-count sequence sitting one edit away from another sequence. Based on a fit of two negative binomial distributions, barcode sub-clusters having less than 20% of the maximum read count were discarded. TCRdb's own reprocessing of the public reads used fastp at Q25 and MiXCR and kept productive beta chains. Every entry covers one CDR3 protein and lists the most common genes and DNA from its rows. TCRdb, not the original authors, processed these V and J calls. A total of roughly 300,000 distinct CDR3 sequences appear in this sample, roughly 24% of them only once. The ten largest clones take up around 0.7% of the sample.

This clonotype was seen many times. Its antigen target is currently unknown. No base qualities exist here, and no much larger clone lies one base off it. The receptor chain draws on TRBV14 and TRBJ2-7; the D gene may be TRBD1 or TRBD2, since each aligns over 5 bases. Material for sequencing was naive CD8+ T cells from blood, with Jurkat cell RNA spiked in. This specimen's cell subset or site label, interpreted: FACS-sorted CD8+CD4-CCR7+CD45RA+ naive T cells. This clonotype was obtained from a human donor in good health. Some libraries in this study had Jurkat cell RNA spiked in. Here is the DNA: TGTGCCAGCAGAGGGGACGGAACCTACGAGCAGTACTTC. This gives the protein CASRGDGTYEQYF.